The 29 T cell receptor beta chains below come from one sample, sequenced in a study of vaccination and CD4 T cells after COVID-19. Their antigens remain unidentified. The Oncomine TCR Beta short-read assay sequenced DNA from cultured CD4+ T cells. A single record per CDR3 protein comes from TCRdb applying MiXCR to the PCR reads. The sample lists approximately 12,000 distinct CDR3 sequences, over 20% occurring once. Documented treatment: roughly 11-day PBMC culture with coronavirus spike peptide pools or control peptides (ViraFEST assay). Material: CD4+ T cells from blood, cultured in vitro, obtained before SARS-CoV-2 vaccination. These receptors originate from a human donor who received a COVID-19 vaccine.

This clonotype has more than one count but fewer than ten. The chain has TRBV20-1 and TRBJ2-2; 13 bases line up with TRBD2. Germline lookup yields CDR1 DFQATT and CDR2 SNEGSKA (reference sequence). V dropped 2 bases and J dropped 7; count of bases not matched to a gene: 7. The CDR3 covers 16 residues. As DNA, the CDR3 is TGCAGTGCTAGAACCGGACTAGCGGGGGCGGACGGGGAGCTGTTTTTT. Translation: CSARTGLAGADGELFF.

CDR3 DNA: TGTGCCAGCAGTTACCTCGGGGTGGACTATGGCTACACCTTC. It translates to CASSYLGVDYGYTF. V is TRBV6-5 and J is TRBJ1-2; D not certain. Germline values: CDR1 MNHEY, CDR2 SVGAGI. This CDR3 has 14 amino acids. V shed 2 bases and J shed 3 bases, with 10 bases lying between them.

The V and J genes are TRBV7-8 and TRBJ1-6; D is ambiguous. The CDR3 covers 18 residues. Trimming removed 5 bases from V and 7 bases from J, with 24 bases in between. In germline, CDR1 is SGHVS, CDR2 FQNEAQ. The CDR3 is CASSPKLIGRLLNSPLHF. For the CDR3, the DNA is TGTGCCAGCAGCCCCAAACTTATTGGACGGCTACTAAATTCACCCCTCCACTTT.

The CDR3 bases are TGTGCCAGCATCAGAGGCGGCATAAAGGTGTCCGAGCAGTACTTC. Translation: CASIRGGIKVSEQYF. This chain uses TRBV6-1 with TRBJ2-7; D not resolved. CDR3 length: 15 amino acids. Between the trimmed V and J ends, which lost 7 bases and 6 bases, there was a span of 22 bases. Germline V gene sequence: CDR1 MNHNS, CDR2 SASEGT.

The genes are TRBV19 and TRBJ2-1; perhaps TRBD2 as D (6 bases). CDR1 and CDR2 from the germline V gene are LNHDA and SQIVND (reference sequence). The CDR3 sequence is 15 residues long. Deletions cut 4 bases from V and 5 bases from J, with 15 bases between. The CDR3 region is CASSTLASSNNEQFF. As DNA, the CDR3 is TGTGCCAGTAGTACCCTAGCGTCCTCGAACAATGAGCAGTTCTTC. Supplemented by reference TRBV19 and TRBJ2-1, the full variable domain reads DGGITQSPKYLFRKEGQNVTLSCEQNLNHDAMYWYRQDPGQGLRLIYYSQIVNDFQKGDIAEGYSVSREKKESFPLTVTSAQKNPTAFYLCASSTLASSNNEQFFGPGTRLTVL.

The chain carries TRBV7-9 and TRBJ2-2, with D perhaps TRBD1 or TRBD2 (6 bases each). Germline lookup yields CDR1 SEHNR and CDR2 FQNEAQ (reference sequence). Trimming removed 2 bases at V and 8 bases at J, with 15 bases between. The CDR3 sequence is 15 residues long. In DNA form, the CDR3 reads TGTGCCAGCAGCTTACGGGGGCGCAGCTCAGGGGAGCTGTTTTTT. It encodes CASSLRGRSSGELFF.

In its sample, this clonotype was seen a few times. The chain links TRBV5-4 to TRBJ2-3; 7 bases are shared with TRBD2. The germline V gene encodes CDR1 SGHNT and CDR2 YYREEE (reference sequence). The ends lost 0 bases at V and 2 bases at J; junction bases unmatched: 12. This CDR3 is built from 18 residues. The CDR3 is CASSLGGKRGIATDTQYF. CDR3 nucleotides: TGTGCCAGCAGCTTGGGAGGAAAGCGGGGTATAGCCACAGATACGCAGTATTTT.

CDR3 loop: CASSLDGGRGDTQYF. The CDR3 coding sequence is TGTGCCAGCAGCTTAGACGGGGGGCGAGGAGATACGCAGTATTTT. The rearrangement uses TRBV7-2 and TRBJ2-3; TRBD2 might be the D (7 bases). Germline CDR1 reads SGHTA; CDR2 reads FQGNSA. The CDR3 contains 15 residues. The V end lost 1 base, the J end lost 5 bases, and 13 bases lay between the germline ends.

This clonotype has just a few counts. The V and J genes are TRBV20-1 and TRBJ2-5; D unclear. CDR1 DFQATT and CDR2 SNEGSKA come from the germline V gene (reference sequence). Trimming took 2 bases from V and 1 from J, leaving 8 bases between them. The CDR3 totals 13 residues. DNA for the CDR3: TGCAGTGCTAGAAAGGCTAGCCAAGAGACCCAGTACTTC. It encodes CSARKASQETQYF.

This chain joins TRBV12-3 or TRBV12-4 and TRBJ1-1, with 8 nucleotides matching TRBD1. This CDR3 is built from 16 residues. V was pared by 1 base and J by 3 bases, with 7 bases of the junction left unmatched. The CDR3 spells CASSLGQGARDTEAFF. The CDR3 region has the DNA TGTGCCAGCAGTTTAGGGCAGGGGGCGCGGGACACTGAAGCTTTCTTT.

The chain employs TRBV20-1 and TRBJ2-7; 10 bases are shared with TRBD1. This CDR3 is built from 14 residues. The V and J ends lost 5 bases and 1 base, in that order; junction bases with no gene match: 5. The germline gives CDR1 DFQATT, CDR2 SNEGSKA (reference sequence). Written as DNA, the CDR3 is TGCAGTGCTCATCGACAGGGGGCGTCCTACGAGCAGTACTTC. It is translated as CSAHRQGASYEQYF.

The V gene is TRBV20-1, the J gene TRBJ1-1; maybe TRBD1 (6 bases). The germline V and J ends were trimmed by 4 bases and 0 bases, with 15 bases remaining between them. The CDR3 covers 15 residues. Looked up from germline, CDR1 is DFQATT and CDR2 is SNEGSKA (reference sequence). CDR3 sequence: CSATIRGIMNTEAFF. CDR3 nucleotide sequence: TGCAGTGCTACAATCAGGGGTATAATGAACACTGAAGCTTTCTTT.

This clonotype was recorded a few times. The rearrangement links TRBV14 to TRBJ2-7; no reliable D call. The V gene lost 7 bases and the J gene lost 6 bases, with 10 bases spanning the gap. From germline, CDR1 is SGHDN and CDR2 FVKESK. The CDR3 totals 11 residues. This CDR3 reads CASTYPFEQYF. The CDR3 DNA is TGTGCCAGCACCTACCCTTTCGAGCAGTACTTC.

The chain employs TRBV12-3 or TRBV12-4 and TRBJ2-3, with a tentative D call TRBD1 (5 bases). Trimming took off 3 bases at V and 1 base at J, with 11 bases between the two ends. This CDR3 is 15 amino acids long. The DNA for the CDR3 is TGTGCCAGCAGTTTTAATCAGGGTGGCACAGATACGCAGTATTTT. It encodes CASSFNQGGTDTQYF.

This clonotype was seen more than once but under ten times. The chain carries TRBV25-1 and TRBJ1-5, with 8 bases fitting TRBD1. Germline CDR1 MGHDK, CDR2 SYGVNS. The CDR3 contains 14 residues. The V and J ends lost 3 bases and 4 bases, in that order; junction bases with no gene match: 2. In DNA, the CDR3 is TGTGCCAGCAGTGACAGACAGGGGAATCAGCCCCAGCATTTT. It is translated as CASSDRQGNQPQHF.

CDR3 in DNA: TGTGCCAGCAGCAATGAAGATCGGTCAGCGGGCCCCCCTTACGAGCAGTACTTC. Translated, it gives CASSNEDRSAGPPYEQYF. The gene calls are TRBV21-1 and TRBJ2-7; the D call TRBD1 from the table was never checked on the DNA. TRBV21-1 counts as a pseudogene. The CDR3 covers 18 residues.

This clonotype has only one observation. The chain couples TRBV12-3 or TRBV12-4 to TRBJ2-7; 9 positions match TRBD2. V dropped 6 bases and J dropped 6; count of bases not matched to a gene: 6. The CDR3 totals 13 residues. The CDR3 spells CASSQGLATEQYF. CDR3 nucleotide sequence: TGTGCCAGCAGCCAAGGACTAGCGACCGAGCAGTACTTC.

This clonotype was seen a handful of times. The chain recombines TRBV21-1 with TRBJ2-7; the D call of TRBD1 is as the table states it, not checked on the DNA. TRBV21-1 is tagged as a pseudogene. The CDR3 spans 14 residues. CDR3 DNA: TGTGCCAGCAGCAACCATCCCCGGGACCAGGAGCAGTACTTC. This sequence encodes CASSNHPRDQEQYF.

The chain couples TRBV5-4 to TRBJ2-3; TRBD2 aligns across 9 bases. The CDR3 contains 16 residues. The ends lost 2 bases at V and 2 bases at J; junction bases unmatched: 6. Germline CDR1 and CDR2: SGHNT and YYREEE (reference sequence). CDR3: CASSLVAGADTDTQYF. The CDR3 DNA reads TGTGCCAGCAGCTTAGTAGCGGGGGCCGACACAGATACGCAGTATTTT.

Concerning this clonotype: The junction and the germline gene differ at one end; a read error may be behind it. V and J are TRBV6-2 or TRBV6-3 and TRBJ1-2, with 7 bases lining up with TRBD1. Germline V gene data show CDR1 as MNHEY and CDR2 as SVGEGT. The length of the CDR3 is 12 residues. In DNA, the CDR3 is TGTGTCAGCGACCCAGGGGGTAGTGGCTACACCTTC. It encodes CVSDPGGSGYTF.

This clonotype was counted a few times. The chain combines TRBV6-1 with TRBJ2-7; TRBD1 is a possible D gene (6 bases). The CDR3 extends over 13 amino acids. Germline V lookup: CDR1 MNHNS, CDR2 SASEGT. Trimming took off 8 bases at V and 3 bases at J, with 14 bases between the two ends. For the CDR3, the DNA is TGTGCCAGCGTCGCAGGGGCCTACTACGAGCAGTACTTC. Protein sequence: CASVAGAYYEQYF.

The table lists this clonotype with a few counts. The chain couples TRBV7-2 to TRBJ2-1; D gene uncertain. CDR3 size: 13 residues. Germline-derived CDR1 and CDR2 are SGHTA and FQGNSA. V lost 3 bases and J 2 bases, leaving 5 bases between the germline ends. CDR3: CASSFAPYNEQFF. CDR3 nucleotide sequence: TGTGCCAGCAGCTTTGCTCCCTACAATGAGCAGTTCTTC. The whole variable domain, filled in from reference TRBV7-2 and TRBJ2-1, reads GAGVSQSPSNKVTEKGKDVELRCDPISGHTALYWYRQSLGQGLEFLIYFQGNSAPDKSGLPSDRFSAERTGGSVSTLTIQRTQQEDSAVYLCASSFAPYNEQFFGPGTRLTVL.

The chain couples TRBV5-6 to TRBJ1-6; D is possibly TRBD1 (5 bases). There are 16 residues in the CDR3. Germline CDR1 and CDR2: SGHDT and YYEEEE. Trimming left V 0 bases short and J 10 bases short, with 17 bases between. The CDR3 nucleotides read TGTGCCAGCAGCTTGGATAAGGGGCCAAGGTGGTCACCCCTCCACTTT. Translated, it gives CASSLDKGPRWSPLHF.

This clonotype has only a few counts. This sequence joins TRBV10-1 and TRBJ2-1; D may be TRBD1 (5 bases). The CDR3 consists of 14 residues. Germline loops: CDR1 WNHNN, CDR2 SYGVQD (reference sequence). V was pared by 8 bases and J by 5 bases, with 16 bases between. As DNA, the CDR3 is TGCGCCAGCTCTAAAAGGGGAAAGGACAATGAGCAGTTCTTC. Residues: CASSKRGKDNEQFF.

The sample holds a few counts of this clonotype. This rearrangement joins TRBV30 to TRBJ2-4; 7 bases align to TRBD1. The CDR3 totals 14 residues. V shed 5 bases, J shed 1 base, and the junction held 5 bases outside the gene matches. CDR1 and CDR2 (germline): GTSNPN, SVGIG (reference sequence). The CDR3 is CAWRLTGAKNIQYF. The CDR3 DNA reads as TGTGCCTGGCGTTTGACAGGGGCCAAAAACATTCAGTACTTC.

The V call is TRBV7-2, the J call TRBJ1-2, with D perhaps matching TRBD1 (6 bases). CDR3 size: 14 residues. The germline gives CDR1 SGHTA, CDR2 FQGNSA. Deletions cut 4 bases from V and 4 bases from J, with 13 bases between. CDR3 in DNA: TGTGCCAGCAGCTCAGGGGTCCCTATCTATGGCTACACCTTC. Protein sequence: CASSSGVPIYGYTF.

The sample holds a few counts of this clonotype. The chain links TRBV5-8 to TRBJ2-5; no definite D call. The CDR3 consists of 15 residues. Germline CDR1 is SGHTS and CDR2 is YDEGEE. V was shortened by 5 bases and J by 5 bases, with 19 bases between the two germline ends. In DNA form, the CDR3 reads TGTGCCAGCAGGTTAAGTGGGGTTCTATCGGAGACCCAGTACTTC. Protein sequence: CASRLSGVLSETQYF. The full variable domain, in which reference TRBV5-8 and TRBJ2-5 provide the parts outside the CDR3, is EAGVTQSPTHLIKTRGQQATLRCSPISGHTSVYWYQQALGLGLQFLLWYDEGEERNRGNFPPRFSGRQFPNYSSELNVNALELEDSALYLCASRLSGVLSETQYFGPGTRLLVL.

The chain links TRBV12-3 or TRBV12-4 to TRBJ2-1; 9 positions match TRBD2. The trim removed 1 base at V and 6 bases at J, leaving 7 bases unmatched. The CDR3 consists of 16 residues. Here the CDR3 reads CASSLGGGATSNEQFF. Here the CDR3 DNA reads TGTGCCAGCAGTTTAGGCGGGGGGGCGACTTCCAATGAGCAGTTCTTC.

The J gene is TRBJ1-5, the V gene TRBV19; 7 bases fit TRBD1. There are 14 residues in the CDR3. Germline assignment: CDR1 LNHDA and CDR2 SQIVND (reference sequence). V shed 5 bases, J shed 4 bases, and the junction held 5 bases outside the gene matches. This chain's CDR3 is CASSPDRINQPQHF. The CDR3 coding sequence is TGTGCCAGTAGTCCGGACAGGATAAATCAGCCCCAGCATTTT.